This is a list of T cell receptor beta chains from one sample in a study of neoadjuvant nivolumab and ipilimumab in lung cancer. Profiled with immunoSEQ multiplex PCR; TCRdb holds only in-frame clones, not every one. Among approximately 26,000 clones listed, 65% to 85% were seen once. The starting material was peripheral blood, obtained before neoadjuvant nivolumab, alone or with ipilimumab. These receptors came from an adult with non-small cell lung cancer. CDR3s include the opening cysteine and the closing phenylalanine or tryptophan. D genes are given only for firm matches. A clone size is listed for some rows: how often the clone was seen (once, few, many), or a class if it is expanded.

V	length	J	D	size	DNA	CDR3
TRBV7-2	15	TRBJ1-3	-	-	TGTGCCAGCAGCTTAGCCCGATTCTCTGGAAACACCATATATTTT	CASSLARFSGNTIYF
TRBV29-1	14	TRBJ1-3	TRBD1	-	TGCAGCGTTGGACAGGGGAGCTCTGGAAACACCATATATTTT	CSVGQGSSGNTIYF
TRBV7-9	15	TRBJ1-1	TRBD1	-	TGTGCCAGCAGCCCCGGACAGGGGCCGAACACTGAAGCTTTCTTT	CASSPGQGPNTEAFF
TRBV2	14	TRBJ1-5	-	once	TGTGCCAGCAGCATAGACAGCGGGGATCAGCCCCAGCATTTT	CASSIDSGDQPQHF
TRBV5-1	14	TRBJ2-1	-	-	TGCGCCAGCAGCTTCCGGGCCTCCTACAATGAGCAGTTCTTC	CASSFRASYNEQFF
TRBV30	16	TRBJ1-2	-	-	TGTGCCTGGAGTTCTCCTGGTGGGGGGCTTAACTATGGCTACACCTTC	CAWSSPGGGLNYGYTF
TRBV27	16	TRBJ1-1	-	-	TGTGCCAGCATGACGCGGGCGGGGGCGCGTTATACTGAAGCTTTCTTT	CASMTRAGARYTEAFF
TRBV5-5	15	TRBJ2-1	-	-	TGTGCCAGCAGGAAGGACGCAAGCTCCTACAATGAGCAGTTCTTC	CASRKDASSYNEQFF
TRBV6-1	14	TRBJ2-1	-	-	TGTGCCACCGCCCCCGGAAGCGGTTACAATGAGCAGTTCTTC	CATAPGSGYNEQFF
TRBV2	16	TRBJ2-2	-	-	TGTGCCAGCAGGGAGCGATCTCGCTGGAACACCGGGGAGCTGTTTTTT	CASRERSRWNTGELFF